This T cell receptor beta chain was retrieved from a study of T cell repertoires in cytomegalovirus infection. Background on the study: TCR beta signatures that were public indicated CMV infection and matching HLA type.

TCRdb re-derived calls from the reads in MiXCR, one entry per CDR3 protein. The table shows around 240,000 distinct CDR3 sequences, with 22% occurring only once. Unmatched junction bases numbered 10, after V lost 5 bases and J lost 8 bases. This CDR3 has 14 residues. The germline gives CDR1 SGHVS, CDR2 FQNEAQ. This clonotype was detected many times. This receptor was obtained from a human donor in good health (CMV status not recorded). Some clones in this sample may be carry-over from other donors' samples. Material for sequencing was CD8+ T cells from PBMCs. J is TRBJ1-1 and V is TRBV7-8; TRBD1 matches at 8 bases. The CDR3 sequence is CASSRKLQGEEAFF. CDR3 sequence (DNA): TGTGCCAGCAGCCGAAAACTACAGGGGGAGGAAGCTTTCTTT.